This T cell receptor beta chain was observed in a study of regulatory T cells in long-lasting Graves disease. Study-level findings and limits: The persistent group shared around 3,000 public clonotypes, more than the approximately 1,000 shared by new patients.

Relying on iRepertoire HTBI primers and Arm-PCR of CDR3 regions, the team built TCR beta libraries. TCRdb fed the multiplex PCR reads into MiXCR, producing one record per CDR3 protein. The table lists a few hundred thousand distinct CDR3 sequences, 12% of them singletons, with under 20% in the top ten. This clonotype was counted at least ten times. What it binds is unknown. The CDR3 runs to 16 residues. The germline V gene has CDR1 SNHLY and CDR2 FYNNEI. V lost 7 bases and J lost 3, with 19 bases in between. Time point noted: newly diagnosed GD, antithyroid drugs for less than 3 months. Extracted RNA from PBMCs served as the source of the TCR library. Nine milliliters of peripheral blood were drawn into EDTA tubes. This sample was shared with a second study, whose subject was T cells in Graves' hyperthyroidism and ophthalmopathy. This second report adds: Each diagnosis was grounded in clinical symptoms, serum thyroxine and TRAb, thyroid ultrasound, and orbital computed tomography.

The clonotype comes from a woman under 30 with Graves disease. The chain carries TRBV2 and TRBJ2-1; possibly TRBD1 for D (6 bases). The source was peripheral blood mononuclear cells (PBMCs), collected at new diagnosis, from a patient treated with antithyroid drugs. The CDR3 loop is CASNLIRQDCYNEQFF. In DNA, the CDR3 is TGTGCCAGCAATCTAATCCGACAGGACTGCTACAATGAGCAGTTCTTC.